This TCR beta chain was documented in a study of control samples from healthy donors and cancer patients (dated by TCRdb to 2018 to 2021). According to the germline V gene, CDR1 reads MNHEY and CDR2 reads SVGAGI. The V end loses 2 bases and the J end loses 4 bases, and a stretch of 14 bases separates them. The CDR3 holds 15 amino acids from the cysteine to the phenylalanine. The read is trimmed to its CDR3 DNA, 45 bases read in frame from base 1. To prepare the library, the immunoSEQ multiplex PCR assay was applied. The immuneACCESS repertoire file appears here via TCRdb, limited to in-frame rearrangements. These files lack a portion of the clones; in checked studies, under half of the deficit traces to unresolved V genes, and the cause of the others is not known. This sample holds tens of thousands of clones; around nine tenths were observed only once. The ten largest clones add up to under 2.5% of the sample.

Details on this clone: The specificity of this receptor is unknown. It has no much larger one-base neighbor in the sample; base qualities were not kept.

The receptor was derived from a woman between 55 and 75 years old with head and neck cancer. The rearrangement joined TRBV6-5 to TRBJ1-1, with an unclear D gene assignment. Sample: PBMCs. In nucleotide form, the sequence is TGTGCCAGCAGTTACGGACGGACGGATTTCACTGAAGCTTTCTTT. The resulting protein is CASSYGRTDFTEAFF.